Listed below are T cell receptor beta chains from one sample, sequenced in a study of vaccination effects on CD4 cells after COVID-19. What these receptors recognize is not known. TCRdb keeps only in-frame clones here, not all; method: immunoSEQ multiplex PCR. The data contain some 30,000 clones, roughly four fifths of them seen just once; the ten biggest clones take up 1.5%. This material consisted of CD4+ T cells from PBMCs cultured with HCoV-NL63 spike peptides, taken after COVID-19 vaccination. The receptors derive from a human donor who received a COVID-19 vaccine. Some clones in this sample may be carry-over from other donors' samples. Each CDR3 is given with its conserved first and last residue. Clone size is stated in some rows and not others, as once, few, many or a class when expanded.

NA,TRBJ2-1,11,TRBV14,CASSSGTLEFF
NA,TRBJ2-5,15,TRBV11-2,CASSLATSSRRSQYF
NA,TRBJ2-1,16,TRBV6-6,CASSYGQPPFYNEQFF
NA,TRBJ2-2,16,TRBV10-3,CAISEAGTVGLGELFF
NA,TRBJ2-2,15,TRBV5-1,CASSPGIGYTGELFF
NA,TRBJ1-2,14,TRBV7-9,CASSHRDHDYGYTF
NA,TRBJ1-1,18,TRBV5-5,CASSPRWSQGGPNTEAFF
NA,TRBJ1-2,15,TRBV5-6,CASMLLRKGGYGYTF
NA,TRBJ2-1,16,TRBV5-1,CASSPIKGGFNNEQFF
NA,TRBJ2-5,14,TRBV4-2,CASSQENSGETQYF
NA,TRBJ1-5,15,TRBV20-1,CSASKPGDSNQPQHF
NA,TRBJ1-1,14,TRBV4-3,CASSRSGMNTEAFF
NA,TRBJ1-1,14,TRBV9,CASSPSLGETEAFF
NA,TRBJ1-5,14,TRBV18,CASSPTPLGQPQHF
NA,TRBJ1-2,13,TRBV18,CASSALDGGDDTF
NA,TRBJ1-5,13,TRBV5-1,CASRLSGVGPQHF
NA,TRBJ1-5,15,TRBV30,CAWSVGGGGNQPQHF
NA,TRBJ2-6,19,TRBV4-2,CASSHAGTGIRAGANVLTF
NA,TRBJ1-2,16,TRBV18,CASSPIGSSENYGYTF
few,TRBJ2-1,15,TRBV6-5,CASSRDRGRYNEQFF
few,TRBJ1-3,16,TRBV7-2,CASSVGQGSSGNTIYF
NA,TRBJ2-4,12,TRBV19,CASAWVGENQYF
NA,TRBJ2-1,13,TRBV10-2,CASSRGVYNEQFF
NA,TRBJ2-2,16,TRBV7-2,CASSFSDRANTGELFF
NA,TRBJ1-6,12,TRBV7-9,CASSSLGSPLHF
NA,TRBJ1-2,14,TRBV5-7,CASSLGIRGYGYTF
few,TRBJ1-1,13,TRBV5-4,CASSFGLNTEAFF
NA,TRBJ1-1,12,TRBV2,CASSEWRNEAFF
once,TRBJ2-2,16,TRBV6-1,CASSGLYGRNGGELFF
NA,TRBJ1-5,15,TRBV28,CASSLGDRVNQPQHF
NA,TRBJ2-2,14,TRBV19,CASRRTTGTGELFF
NA,TRBJ2-6,15,TRBV7-9,CASNEILSGANVLTF
NA,TRBJ2-2,16,TRBV30,CAWSVIVQIHTGELFF
NA,TRBJ2-4,14,TRBV6-4,CASRNTVAKNIQYF
NA,TRBJ1-2,12,TRBV28,CASTAHNYGYTF
NA,TRBJ1-4,17,TRBV3-1/TRBV3-2,CASSRLTGGTTNEKLFF
NA,TRBJ1-1,14,TRBV6-5,CAISATGGNTEAFF
NA,TRBJ2-3,13,TRBV28,CASTTGLSYTQYF
NA,TRBJ1-1,16,TRBV30,CAWFRDRASPNTEAFF
NA,TRBJ2-2,16,TRBV24-1,CATSAIGQGATGELFF
NA,TRBJ1-1,15,TRBV2,CASRQFAGADTEAFF
NA,TRBJ1-2,13,TRBV18,CASSPKQGMGYTF
NA,TRBJ1-4,12,TRBV29-1,CSAQGADEKLFF